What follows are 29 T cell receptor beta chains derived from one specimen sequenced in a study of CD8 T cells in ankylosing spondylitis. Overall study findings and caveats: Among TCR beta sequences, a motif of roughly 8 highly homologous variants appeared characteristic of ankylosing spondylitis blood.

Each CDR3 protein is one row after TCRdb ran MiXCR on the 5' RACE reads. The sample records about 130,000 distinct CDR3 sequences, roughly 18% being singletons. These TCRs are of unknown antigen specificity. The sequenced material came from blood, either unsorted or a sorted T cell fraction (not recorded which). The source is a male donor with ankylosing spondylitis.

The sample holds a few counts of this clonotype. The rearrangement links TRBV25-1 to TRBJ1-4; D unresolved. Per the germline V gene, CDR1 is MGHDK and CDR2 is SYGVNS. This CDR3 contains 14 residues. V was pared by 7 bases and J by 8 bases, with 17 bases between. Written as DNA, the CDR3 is TGTGCCAGCACCCCGGACCGCAGTGGGGAAAAACTGTTTTTT. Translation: CASTPDRSGEKLFF.

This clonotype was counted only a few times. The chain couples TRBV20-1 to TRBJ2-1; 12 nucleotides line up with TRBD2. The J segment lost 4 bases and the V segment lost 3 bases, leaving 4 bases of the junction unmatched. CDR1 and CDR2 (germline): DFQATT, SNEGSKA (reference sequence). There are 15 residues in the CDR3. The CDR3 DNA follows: TGCAGTGCTAGCCGACTAGCGGGAGCTTACAATGAGCAGTTCTTC. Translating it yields CSASRLAGAYNEQFF.

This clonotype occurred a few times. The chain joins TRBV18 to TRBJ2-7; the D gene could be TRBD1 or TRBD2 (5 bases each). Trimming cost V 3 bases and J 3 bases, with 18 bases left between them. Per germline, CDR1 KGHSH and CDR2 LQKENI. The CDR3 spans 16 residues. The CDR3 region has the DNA TGTGCCAGCTCACCGAAAAACAGGACTCTCTTCTACGAGCAGTACTTC. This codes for CASSPKNRTLFYEQYF. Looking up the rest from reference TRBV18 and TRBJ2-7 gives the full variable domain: NAGVMQNPRHLVRRRGQEARLRCSPMKGHSHVYWYRQLPEEGLKFMVYLQKENIIDESGMPKERFSAEFPKEGPSILRIQQVVRGDSAAYFCASSPKNRTLFYEQYFGPGTRLTVT.

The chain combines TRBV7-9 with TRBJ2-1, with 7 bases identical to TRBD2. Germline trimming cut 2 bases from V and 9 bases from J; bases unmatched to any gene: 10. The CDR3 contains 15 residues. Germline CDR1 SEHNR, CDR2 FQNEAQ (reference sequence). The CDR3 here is CASSLTWEGLGEQFF. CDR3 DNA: TGTGCCAGCAGCTTAACGTGGGAGGGCCTCGGTGAGCAGTTCTTC.

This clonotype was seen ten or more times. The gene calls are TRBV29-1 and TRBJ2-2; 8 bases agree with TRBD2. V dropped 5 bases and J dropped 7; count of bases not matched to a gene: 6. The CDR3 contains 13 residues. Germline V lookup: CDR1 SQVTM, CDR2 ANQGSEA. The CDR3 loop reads CSVPGGPGGELFF. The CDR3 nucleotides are TGCAGCGTTCCGGGAGGGCCCGGCGGGGAGCTGTTTTTT.

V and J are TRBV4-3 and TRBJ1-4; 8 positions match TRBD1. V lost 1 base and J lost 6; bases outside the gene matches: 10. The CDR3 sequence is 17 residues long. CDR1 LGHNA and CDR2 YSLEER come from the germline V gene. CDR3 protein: CASSQARSRTGYEKLFF. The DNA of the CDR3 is TGCGCCAGCAGCCAAGCCCGATCAAGGACAGGGTATGAAAAACTGTTTTTT.

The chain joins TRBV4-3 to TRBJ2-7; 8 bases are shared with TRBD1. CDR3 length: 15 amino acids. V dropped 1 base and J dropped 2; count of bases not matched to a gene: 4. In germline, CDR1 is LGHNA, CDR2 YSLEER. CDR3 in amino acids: CASSQAATGAYEQYF. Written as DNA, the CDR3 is TGCGCCAGCAGCCAAGCGGCGACAGGGGCCTACGAGCAGTACTTC.

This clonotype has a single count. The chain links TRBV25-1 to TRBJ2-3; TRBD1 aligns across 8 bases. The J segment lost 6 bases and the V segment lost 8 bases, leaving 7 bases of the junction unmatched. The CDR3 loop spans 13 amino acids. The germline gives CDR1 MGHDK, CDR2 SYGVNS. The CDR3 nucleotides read TGTGCCAGCTGGAGGACAGGGACCGATACGCAGTATTTT. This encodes CASWRTGTDTQYF. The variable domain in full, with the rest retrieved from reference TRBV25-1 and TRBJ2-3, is EADIYQTPRYLVIGTGKKITLECSQTMGHDKMYWYQQDPGMELHLIHYSYGVNSTEKGDLSSESTVSRIRTEHFPLTLESARPSHTSQYLCASWRTGTDTQYFGPGTRLTVL.

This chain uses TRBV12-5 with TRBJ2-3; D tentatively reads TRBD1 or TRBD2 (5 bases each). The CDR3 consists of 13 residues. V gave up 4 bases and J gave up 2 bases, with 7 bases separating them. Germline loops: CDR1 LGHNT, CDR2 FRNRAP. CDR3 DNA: TGTGCTAGTGGTTGGGGGTCCACAGATACGCAGTATTTT. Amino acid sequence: CASGWGSTDTQYF.

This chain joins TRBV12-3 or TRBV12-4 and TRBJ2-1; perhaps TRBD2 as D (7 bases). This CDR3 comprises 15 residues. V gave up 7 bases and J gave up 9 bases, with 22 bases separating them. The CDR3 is CASTPWGRERGEQFF. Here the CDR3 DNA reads TGTGCCAGCACCCCCTGGGGGCGGGAGAGGGGTGAGCAGTTCTTC.

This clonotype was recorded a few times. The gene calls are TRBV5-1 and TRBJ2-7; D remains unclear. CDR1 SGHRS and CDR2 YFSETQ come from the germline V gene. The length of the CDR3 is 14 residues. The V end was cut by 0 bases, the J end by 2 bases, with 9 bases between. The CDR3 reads CASSLAGPPYEQYF. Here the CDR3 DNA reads TGCGCCAGCAGCTTGGCCGGGCCTCCCTACGAGCAGTACTTC.

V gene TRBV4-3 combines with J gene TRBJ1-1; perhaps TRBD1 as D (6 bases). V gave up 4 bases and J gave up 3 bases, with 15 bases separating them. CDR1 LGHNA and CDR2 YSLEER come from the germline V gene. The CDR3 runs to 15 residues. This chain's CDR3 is CASSPAGGGDTEAFF. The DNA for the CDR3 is TGCGCCAGCAGCCCAGCCGGGGGGGGCGACACTGAAGCTTTCTTT.

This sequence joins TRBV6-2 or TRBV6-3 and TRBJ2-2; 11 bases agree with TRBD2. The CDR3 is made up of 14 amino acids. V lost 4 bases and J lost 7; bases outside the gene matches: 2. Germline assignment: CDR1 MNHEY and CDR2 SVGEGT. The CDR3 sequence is CASSFGLAGGELFF. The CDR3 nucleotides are TGTGCCAGCAGTTTTGGACTAGCGGGCGGGGAGCTGTTTTTT.

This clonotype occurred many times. The CDR3 loop is CASSGANQETQYF. The CDR3 DNA is TGCGCCAGCAGCGGAGCGAACCAAGAGACCCAGTACTTC. The chain joins TRBV5-1 to TRBJ2-5; unclear D gene. Germline lookup yields CDR1 SGHRS and CDR2 YFSETQ. V was clipped by 4 bases and J by 0 bases, with 7 bases between them. The CDR3 consists of 13 residues.

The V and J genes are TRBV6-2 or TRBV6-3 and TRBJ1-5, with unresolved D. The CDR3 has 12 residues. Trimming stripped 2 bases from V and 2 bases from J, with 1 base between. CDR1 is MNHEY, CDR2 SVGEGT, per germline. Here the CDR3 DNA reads TGTGCCAGCAGTTACGGCAATCAGCCCCAGCATTTT. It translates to CASSYGNQPQHF.

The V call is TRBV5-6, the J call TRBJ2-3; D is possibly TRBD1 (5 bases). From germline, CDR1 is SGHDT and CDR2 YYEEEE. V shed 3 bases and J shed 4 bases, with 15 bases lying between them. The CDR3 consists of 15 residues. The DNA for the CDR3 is TGTGCCAGCAGCTGGGGCAGGGATCATTCAGATACGCAGTATTTT. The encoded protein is CASSWGRDHSDTQYF.

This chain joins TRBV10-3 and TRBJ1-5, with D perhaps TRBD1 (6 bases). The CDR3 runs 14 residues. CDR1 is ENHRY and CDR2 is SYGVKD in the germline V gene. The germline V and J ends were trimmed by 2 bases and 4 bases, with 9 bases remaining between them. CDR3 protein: CAISEQGGNQPQHF. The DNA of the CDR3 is TGTGCCATCAGTGAGCAAGGGGGGAATCAGCCCCAGCATTTT.

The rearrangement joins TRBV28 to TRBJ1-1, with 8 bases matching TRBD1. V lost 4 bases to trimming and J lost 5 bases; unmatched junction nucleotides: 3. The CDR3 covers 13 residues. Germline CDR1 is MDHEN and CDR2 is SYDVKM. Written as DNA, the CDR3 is TGTGCCAGCAGTTACAGGGGGTCAACTGAAGCTTTCTTT. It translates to CASSYRGSTEAFF.

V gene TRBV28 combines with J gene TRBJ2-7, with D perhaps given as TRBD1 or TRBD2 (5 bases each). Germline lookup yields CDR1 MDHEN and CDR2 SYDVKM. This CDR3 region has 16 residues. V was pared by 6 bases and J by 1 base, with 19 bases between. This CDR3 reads CASRTGQGSPSYEQYF. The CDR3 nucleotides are TGTGCCAGCAGAACGGGGCAGGGCTCCCCTTCCTACGAGCAGTACTTC.

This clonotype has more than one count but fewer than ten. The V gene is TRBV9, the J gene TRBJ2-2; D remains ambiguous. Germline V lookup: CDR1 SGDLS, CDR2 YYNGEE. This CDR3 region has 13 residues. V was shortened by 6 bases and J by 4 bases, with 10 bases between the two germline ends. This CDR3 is CASTQYLTGELFF. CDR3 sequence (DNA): TGTGCCAGCACCCAATACCTCACCGGGGAGCTGTTTTTT. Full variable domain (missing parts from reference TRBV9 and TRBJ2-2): DSGVTQTPKHLITATGQRVTLRCSPRSGDLSVYWYQQSLDQGLQFLIQYYNGEERAKGNILERFSAQQFPDLHSELNLSSLELGDSALYFCASTQYLTGELFFGEGSRLTVL.

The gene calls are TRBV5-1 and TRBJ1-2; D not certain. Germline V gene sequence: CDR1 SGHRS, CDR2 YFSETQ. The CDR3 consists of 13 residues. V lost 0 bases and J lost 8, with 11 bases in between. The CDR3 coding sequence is TGCGCCAGCAGCTTGGTGGCAGGTACAGGCTACACCTTC. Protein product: CASSLVAGTGYTF.

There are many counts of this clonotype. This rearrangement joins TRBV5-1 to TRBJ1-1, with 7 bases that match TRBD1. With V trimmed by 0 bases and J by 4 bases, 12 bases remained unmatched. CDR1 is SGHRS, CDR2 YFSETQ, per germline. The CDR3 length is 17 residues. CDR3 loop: CASSLEGRGSFGTEAFF. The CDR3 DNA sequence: TGCGCCAGCAGCTTGGAGGGCAGGGGGAGTTTTGGCACTGAAGCTTTCTTT. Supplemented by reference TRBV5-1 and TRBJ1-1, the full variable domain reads KAGVTQTPRYLIKTRGQQVTLSCSPISGHRSVSWYQQTPGQGLQFLFEYFSETQRNKGNFPGRFSGRQFSNSRSEMNVSTLELGDSALYLCASSLEGRGSFGTEAFFGQGTRLTVV.

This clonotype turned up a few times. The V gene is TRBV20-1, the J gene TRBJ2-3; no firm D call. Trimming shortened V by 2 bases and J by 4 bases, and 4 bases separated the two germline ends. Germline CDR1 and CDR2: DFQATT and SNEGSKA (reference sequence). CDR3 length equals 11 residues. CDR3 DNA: TGCAGTGCTAGAAGCGCAGATACGCAGTATTTT. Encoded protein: CSARSADTQYF.

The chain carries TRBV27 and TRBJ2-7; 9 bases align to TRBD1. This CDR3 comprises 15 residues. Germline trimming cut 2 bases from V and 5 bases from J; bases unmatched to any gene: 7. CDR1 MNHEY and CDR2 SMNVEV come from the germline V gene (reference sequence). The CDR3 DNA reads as TGTGCCAGCAGTTTAACTTGGGACAGGGACCACGAGCAGTACTTC. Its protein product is CASSLTWDRDHEQYF.

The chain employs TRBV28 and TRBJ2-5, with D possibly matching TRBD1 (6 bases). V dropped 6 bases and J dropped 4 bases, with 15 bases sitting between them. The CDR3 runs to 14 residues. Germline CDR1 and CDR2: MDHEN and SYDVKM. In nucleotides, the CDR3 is TGTGCCAGCAGCCCAGGGGACACCACAGAGACCCAGTACTTC. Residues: CASSPGDTTETQYF.

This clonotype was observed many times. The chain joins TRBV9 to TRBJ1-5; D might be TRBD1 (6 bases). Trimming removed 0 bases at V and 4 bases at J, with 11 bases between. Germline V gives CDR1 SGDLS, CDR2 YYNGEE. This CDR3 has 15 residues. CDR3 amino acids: CASSVGGAPNQPQHF. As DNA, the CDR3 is TGTGCCAGCAGCGTAGGGGGGGCCCCGAATCAGCCCCAGCATTTT. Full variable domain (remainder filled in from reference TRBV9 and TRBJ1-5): DSGVTQTPKHLITATGQRVTLRCSPRSGDLSVYWYQQSLDQGLQFLIQYYNGEERAKGNILERFSAQQFPDLHSELNLSSLELGDSALYFCASSVGGAPNQPQHFGDGTRLSIL.

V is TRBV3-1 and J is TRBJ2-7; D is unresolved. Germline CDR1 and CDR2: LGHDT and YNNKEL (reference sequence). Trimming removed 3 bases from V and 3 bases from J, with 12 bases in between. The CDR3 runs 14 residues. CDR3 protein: CASSQRDTSYEQYF. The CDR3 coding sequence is TGTGCCAGCAGCCAGCGCGACACGAGCTACGAGCAGTACTTC.

CDR3 sequence: CSARDRYLSTDTQYF. In DNA form, the CDR3 reads TGCAGTGCTAGGGACCGCTACCTAAGCACAGATACGCAGTATTTT. This rearrangement joins TRBV20-1 to TRBJ2-3; D gene uncertain. The V and J ends lost 3 bases and 0 bases respectively, with 13 bases between them. The CDR3 length is 15 residues. CDR1 DFQATT and CDR2 SNEGSKA come from the germline V gene (reference sequence).

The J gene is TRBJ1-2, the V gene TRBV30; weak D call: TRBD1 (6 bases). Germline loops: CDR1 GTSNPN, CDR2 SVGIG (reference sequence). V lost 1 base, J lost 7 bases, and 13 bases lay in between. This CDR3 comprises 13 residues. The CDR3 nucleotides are TGTGCCTGGAGTGCAACAGGGCCGAGTGGCTACACCTTC. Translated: CAWSATGPSGYTF.